This T cell receptor (beta chain) was documented in a study of shared clonotypes between healthy human individuals. As for the study in general: Each donor's CD4 naive and CD4 memory cells filled three plates apiece, CD8 naive two, and CD8 memory one. Points from the study as a whole: It was only blood that was sampled, and tissue repertoires likely differ.

Investigators divided CD4+ cells into CD45RA+ naive and CD45RA-negative memory subsets. This clone was seen only a few times. Its antigen is undetermined. The CDR3 covers 15 residues. Germline V gene lookup returns CDR1 SGHRS and CDR2 YFSETQ. With 0 bases removed from V and 0 bases from J, the gap between germline ends came to 7 bases. The assay was immunoSEQ multiplex PCR, and TCRdb's table has in-frame clones only and misses some. The sample has under 1,100,000 clones; about 74% are singletons. This chain connects TRBV5-1 to TRBJ1-3; D ambiguous. The receptor was isolated from a man younger than 35 in good health. Material: memory CD4+ T cells sorted from blood. Subset here: CD45RA-negative fraction. CDR3 protein: CASSLVGDSGNTIYF. DNA of the CDR3: TGCGCCAGCAGCTTGGTTGGGGACTCTGGAAACACCATATATTTT.